Shown below are 13 T cell receptor beta chains from a single sample sequenced in a study of OX40 agonist ivuxolimab in advanced cancers. Assay: immunoSEQ multiplex PCR; the TCRdb copy retains only in-frame clones and omits some. The sample shows over 85,000 clones, around 84% of them seen only once. The material was CD4+ or CD8+ T cells sorted from blood, obtained in a trial of the OX40 agonist ivuxolimab. The receptors were gathered from an adult with an advanced solid tumor such as melanoma, head and neck, liver or kidney cancer.

With respect to this clone: The sample has other DNA sequences that encode this CDR3 too. The J gene is TRBJ2-3, the V gene TRBV18; no clear D. Trimming shortened V by 2 bases and J by 6 bases, and 6 bases separated the two germline ends. Per germline, CDR1 KGHSH and CDR2 LQKENI. The CDR3 sequence is 12 residues long. The CDR3 DNA reads TGTGCCAGCTCACCAATGGGGGATACGCAGTATTTT. This sequence encodes CASSPMGDTQYF.

The genes are TRBV10-3 and TRBJ2-1; the match to TRBD2 covers 11 bases. The CDR3 totals 15 residues. Trimming took 4 bases from V and 7 from J; bases not matched to a gene: 6. CDR1 and CDR2 from the germline V gene are ENHRY and SYGVKD. The CDR3 coding sequence is TGTGCCATCAGTGGAATTAGCGGGGGGGCGAATGAGCAGTTCTTC. It codes for CAISGISGGANEQFF.

The gene calls are TRBV30 and TRBJ1-2; 8 positions match TRBD1. From germline, CDR1 is GTSNPN and CDR2 SVGIG (reference sequence). The CDR3 has 15 residues. V lost 2 bases and J lost 9; bases outside the gene matches: 14. The CDR3 DNA follows: TGTGCCTGGAGTCCCTGGACAGGGAGCATAGAAAGCTACACCTTC. Residues: CAWSPWTGSIESYTF.

This clone appeared a few times. This chain links TRBV6-5 with TRBJ1-2; D unresolved. V shed 3 bases and J shed 0 bases, with 5 bases lying between them. Per germline, CDR1 MNHEY and CDR2 SVGAGI. The CDR3 spans 13 residues. Here the CDR3 reads CASSYGTNYGYTF. The CDR3 nucleotides are TGTGCCAGCAGTTATGGAACTAACTATGGCTACACCTTC.

The chain uses TRBV28 and TRBJ2-2, with TRBD1 identical over 8 bases. With V trimmed by 6 bases and J by 6 bases, 12 bases remained unmatched. CDR1 and CDR2 (germline): MDHEN, SYDVKM. This CDR3 contains 16 residues. The DNA of the CDR3 is TGTGCCAGCAGCTCCCTCTCGACAGGGGCGGCCGGGGAGCTGTTTTTT. Protein: CASSSLSTGAAGELFF.

This chain links TRBV5-1 with TRBJ2-2; the D is unclear. Trimming shortened V by 6 bases and J by 2 bases, and 5 bases separated the two germline ends. The CDR3 contains 12 residues. Looked up from germline, CDR1 is SGHRS and CDR2 is YFSETQ. The CDR3 protein is CASNVNTGELFF. The DNA of the CDR3 is TGCGCCAGCAACGTAAACACCGGGGAGCTGTTTTTT.

This clone was seen only a few times. The gene calls are TRBV18 and TRBJ1-2; possible D gene TRBD1, 5 bases. Trimming removed 8 bases at V and 7 bases at J, with 11 bases between. Germline-derived CDR1 and CDR2 are KGHSH and LQKENI. The CDR3 runs 11 residues. As DNA, the CDR3 is TGTGCCAGCGGAGAAACAGGTGGCTACACCTTC. It encodes CASGETGGYTF.

This chain connects TRBV30 to TRBJ1-1, with a possible D match to TRBD1 (5 bases). This CDR3 is built from 13 residues. V lost 4 bases, J lost 8 bases, and 17 bases lay in between. CDR1 GTSNPN and CDR2 SVGIG come from the germline V gene (reference sequence). CDR3 residues: CAWTKTLEGEAFF. The CDR3 DNA sequence: TGTGCCTGGACCAAAACACTGGAGGGGGAAGCTTTCTTT. Together with reference TRBV30 and TRBJ1-1, the CDR3 gives the full variable domain: SQTIHQWPATLVQPVGSPLSLECTVEGTSNPNLYWYRQAAGRGLQLLFYSVGIGQISSEVPQNLSASRPQDRQFILSSKKLLLSDSGFYLCAWTKTLEGEAFFGQGTRLTVV.

The count of this clone is one. At one of its ends the junction is not consistent with the germline gene, which may arise from a read error. The rearrangement links TRBV7-9 to TRBJ1-5; D unresolved. Germline CDR1 SEHNR, CDR2 FQNEAQ (reference sequence). The CDR3 covers 13 residues. As DNA, the CDR3 is TGTGCCAGCACCTTAGACGGGTATCAGCCCCAGCATTTT. Protein product: CASTLDGYQPQHF.

The rearrangement joins TRBV14 to TRBJ2-1; 8 bases line up with TRBD2. The germline gives CDR1 SGHDN, CDR2 FVKESK. After removal of 4 bases from V and 0 bases from J, the junction contained 2 bases not matched to a gene. This CDR3 is 15 amino acids long. The CDR3 sequence is CASSPGTSSYNEQFF. CDR3 sequence (DNA): TGTGCCAGCAGCCCCGGGACTAGCTCCTACAATGAGCAGTTCTTC. Together with reference TRBV14 and TRBJ2-1, the CDR3 gives the full variable domain: EAGVTQFPSHSVIEKGQTVTLRCDPISGHDNLYWYRRVMGKEIKFLLHFVKESKQDESGMPNNRFLAERTGGTYSTLKVQPAELEDSGVYFCASSPGTSSYNEQFFGPGTRLTVL.

This chain joins TRBV5-1 and TRBJ1-5, with 9 bases fitting TRBD1. The germline gives CDR1 SGHRS, CDR2 YFSETQ. Trimming cost V 0 bases and J 4 bases; bases outside gene matches: 2. The CDR3 extends over 15 amino acids. CDR3 nucleotide sequence: TGCGCCAGCAGCTTGGGGGACAGGGCTAATCAGCCCCAGCATTTT. Amino acid sequence: CASSLGDRANQPQHF. Using reference TRBV5-1 and TRBJ1-5 for the parts outside the CDR3, the full variable domain is KAGVTQTPRYLIKTRGQQVTLSCSPISGHRSVSWYQQTPGQGLQFLFEYFSETQRNKGNFPGRFSGRQFSNSRSEMNVSTLELGDSALYLCASSLGDRANQPQHFGDGTRLSIL.

The chain uses TRBV2 and TRBJ1-4, with 10 nucleotides matching TRBD1. This CDR3 comprises 16 residues. J gave up 3 bases and V 6 bases, and 7 bases lay outside the gene matches. Germline CDR1 and CDR2: SNHLY and FYNNEI. The CDR3 sequence is CASRHRDRGSNEKLFF. CDR3 sequence (DNA): TGTGCCAGCAGACACCGGGACAGGGGTTCTAATGAAAAACTGTTTTTT.

The V gene is TRBV28, the J gene TRBJ2-5; TRBD2 agrees at 12 bases. The CDR3 covers 16 residues. Germline values: CDR1 MDHEN, CDR2 SYDVKM. Trimming at V came to 3 bases and at J to 5 bases, leaving 7 bases not matched to a gene. Here the CDR3 reads CASSLALAGGRETQYF. DNA for the CDR3: TGTGCCAGCAGTTTGGCCCTAGCGGGGGGGCGTGAGACCCAGTACTTC. The whole variable domain, filled in from reference TRBV28 and TRBJ2-5, reads DVKVTQSSRYLVKRTGEKVFLECVQDMDHENMFWYRQDPGLGLRLIYFSYDVKMKEKGDIPEGYSVSREKKERFSLILESASTNQTSMYLCASSLALAGGRETQYFGPGTRLLVL.